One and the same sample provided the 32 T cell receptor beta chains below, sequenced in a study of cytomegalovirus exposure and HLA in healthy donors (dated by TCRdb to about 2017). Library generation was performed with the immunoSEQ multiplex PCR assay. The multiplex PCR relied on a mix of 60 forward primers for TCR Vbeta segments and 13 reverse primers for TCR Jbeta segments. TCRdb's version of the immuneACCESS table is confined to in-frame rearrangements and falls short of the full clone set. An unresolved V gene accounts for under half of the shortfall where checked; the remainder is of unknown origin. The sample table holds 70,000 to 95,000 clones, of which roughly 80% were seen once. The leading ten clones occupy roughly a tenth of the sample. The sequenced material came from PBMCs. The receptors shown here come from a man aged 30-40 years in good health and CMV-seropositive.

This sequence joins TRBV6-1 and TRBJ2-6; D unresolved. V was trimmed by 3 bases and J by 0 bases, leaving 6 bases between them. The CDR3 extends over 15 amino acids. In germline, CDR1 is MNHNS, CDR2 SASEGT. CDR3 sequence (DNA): TGTGCCAGCAGTGATCCTTTCTCTGGGGCCAACGTCCTGACTTTC. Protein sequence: CASSDPFSGANVLTF.

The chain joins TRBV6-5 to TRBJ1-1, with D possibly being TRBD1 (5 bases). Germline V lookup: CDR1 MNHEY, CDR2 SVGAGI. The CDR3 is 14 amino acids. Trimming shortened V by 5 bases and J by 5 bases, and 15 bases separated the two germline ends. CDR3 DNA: TGTGCCAGCAGTGAAACCCCGACAGATACTGAAGCTTTCTTT. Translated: CASSETPTDTEAFF.

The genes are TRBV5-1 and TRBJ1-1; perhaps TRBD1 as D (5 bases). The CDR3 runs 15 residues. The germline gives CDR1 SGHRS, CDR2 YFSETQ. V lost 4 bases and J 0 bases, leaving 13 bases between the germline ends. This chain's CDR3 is CASSMSGFMNTEAFF. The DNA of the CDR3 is TGCGCCAGCAGCATGTCAGGGTTCATGAACACTGAAGCTTTCTTT.

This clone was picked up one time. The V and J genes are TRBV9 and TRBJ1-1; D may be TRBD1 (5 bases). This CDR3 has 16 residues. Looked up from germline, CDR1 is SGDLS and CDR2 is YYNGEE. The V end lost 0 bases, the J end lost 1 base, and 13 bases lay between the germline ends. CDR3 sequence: CASSVAEGLQNTEAFF. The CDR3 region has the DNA TGTGCCAGCAGCGTAGCTGAGGGACTTCAGAACACTGAAGCTTTCTTT.

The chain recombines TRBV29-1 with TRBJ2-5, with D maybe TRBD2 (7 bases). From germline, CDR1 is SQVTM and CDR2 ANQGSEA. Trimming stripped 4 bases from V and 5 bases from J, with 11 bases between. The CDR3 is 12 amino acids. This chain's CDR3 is CSVGGGGETQYF. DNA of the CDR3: TGCAGCGTTGGGGGGGGCGGTGAGACCCAGTACTTC.

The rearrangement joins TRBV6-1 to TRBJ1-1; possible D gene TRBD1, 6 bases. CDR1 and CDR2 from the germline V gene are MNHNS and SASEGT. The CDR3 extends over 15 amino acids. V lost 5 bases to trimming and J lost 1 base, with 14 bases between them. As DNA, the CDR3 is TGTGCCAGCAGTCCGAACGGGACACCGAACACTGAAGCTTTCTTT. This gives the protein CASSPNGTPNTEAFF.

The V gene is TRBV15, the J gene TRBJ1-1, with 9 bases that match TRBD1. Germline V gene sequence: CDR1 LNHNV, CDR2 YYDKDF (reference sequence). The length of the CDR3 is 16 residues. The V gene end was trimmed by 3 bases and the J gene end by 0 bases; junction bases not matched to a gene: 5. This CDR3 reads CATSRTGGRMNTEAFF. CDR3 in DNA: TGTGCCACCAGCAGGACAGGGGGGAGGATGAACACTGAAGCTTTCTTT.

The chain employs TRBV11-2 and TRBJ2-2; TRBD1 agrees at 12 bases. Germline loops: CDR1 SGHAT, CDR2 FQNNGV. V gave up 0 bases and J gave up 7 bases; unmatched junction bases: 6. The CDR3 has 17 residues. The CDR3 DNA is TGTGCCAGCAGCTTAGAACCGGGACAGGGGGCTTTCGGGGAGCTGTTTTTT. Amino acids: CASSLEPGQGAFGELFF.

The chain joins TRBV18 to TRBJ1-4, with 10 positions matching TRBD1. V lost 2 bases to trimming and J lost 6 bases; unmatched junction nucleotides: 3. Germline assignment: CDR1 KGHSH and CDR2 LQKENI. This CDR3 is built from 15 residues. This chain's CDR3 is CASSPRTGGDEKLFF. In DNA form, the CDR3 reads TGTGCCAGCTCACCAAGGACAGGGGGAGATGAAAAACTGTTTTTT. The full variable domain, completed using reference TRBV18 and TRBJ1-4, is NAGVMQNPRHLVRRRGQEARLRCSPMKGHSHVYWYRQLPEEGLKFMVYLQKENIIDESGMPKERFSAEFPKEGPSILRIQQVVRGDSAAYFCASSPRTGGDEKLFFGSGTQLSVL.

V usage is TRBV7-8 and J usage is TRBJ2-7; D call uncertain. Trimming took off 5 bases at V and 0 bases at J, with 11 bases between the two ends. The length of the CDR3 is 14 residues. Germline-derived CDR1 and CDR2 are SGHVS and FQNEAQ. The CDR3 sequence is CASSPRESSYEQYF. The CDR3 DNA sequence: TGTGCCAGCAGCCCACGAGAAAGCTCCTACGAGCAGTACTTC.

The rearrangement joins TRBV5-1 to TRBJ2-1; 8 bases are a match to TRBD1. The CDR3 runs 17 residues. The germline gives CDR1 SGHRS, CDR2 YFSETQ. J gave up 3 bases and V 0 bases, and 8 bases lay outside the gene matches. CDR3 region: CASSLVKEDRDYNEQFF. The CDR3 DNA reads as TGCGCCAGCAGCTTGGTAAAGGAGGACAGGGACTACAATGAGCAGTTCTTC.

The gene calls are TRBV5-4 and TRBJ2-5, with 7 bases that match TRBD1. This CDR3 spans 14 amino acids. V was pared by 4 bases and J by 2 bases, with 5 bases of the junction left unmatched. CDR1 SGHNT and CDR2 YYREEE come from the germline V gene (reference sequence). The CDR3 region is CASSPGDRQETQYF. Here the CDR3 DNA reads TGTGCCAGCAGCCCCGGGGACAGACAAGAGACCCAGTACTTC.

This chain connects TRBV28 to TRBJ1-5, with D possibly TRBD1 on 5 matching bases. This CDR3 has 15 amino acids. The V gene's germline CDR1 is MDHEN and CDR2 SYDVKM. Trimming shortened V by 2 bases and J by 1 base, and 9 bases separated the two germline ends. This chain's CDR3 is CASSLPRASNQPQHF. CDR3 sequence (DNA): TGTGCCAGCAGTTTACCCAGGGCCAGCAATCAGCCCCAGCATTTT.

CDR3 coding DNA: TGTGCCAGCAGTGAAACTCCCAGGGGAGTTGCCGGCTACACCTTC. Translated, it gives CASSETPRGVAGYTF. V and J are TRBV6-4 and TRBJ1-2, with D tentatively TRBD1 (6 bases). CDR3 size: 15 residues. CDR1 is MRHNA and CDR2 is SNTAGT in the germline V gene. V shed 3 bases and J shed 8 bases, with 19 bases lying between them.

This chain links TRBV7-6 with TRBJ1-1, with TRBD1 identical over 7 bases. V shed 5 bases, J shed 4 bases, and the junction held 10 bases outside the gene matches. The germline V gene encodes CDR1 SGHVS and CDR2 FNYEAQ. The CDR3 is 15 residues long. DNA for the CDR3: TGTGCCAGCAGCCCTAATCCACAGGGGTCCACTGAAGCTTTCTTT. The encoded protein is CASSPNPQGSTEAFF.

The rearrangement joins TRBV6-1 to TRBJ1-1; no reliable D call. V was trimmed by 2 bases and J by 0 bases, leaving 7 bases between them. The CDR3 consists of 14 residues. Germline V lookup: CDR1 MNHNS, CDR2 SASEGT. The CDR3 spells CASSERFMNTEAFF. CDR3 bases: TGTGCCAGCAGTGAACGGTTCATGAACACTGAAGCTTTCTTT.

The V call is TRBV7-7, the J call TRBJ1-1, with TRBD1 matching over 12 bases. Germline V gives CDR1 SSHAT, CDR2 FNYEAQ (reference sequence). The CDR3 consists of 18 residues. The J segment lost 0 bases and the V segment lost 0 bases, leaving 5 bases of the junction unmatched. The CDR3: CASSLAGTGGFLNTEAFF. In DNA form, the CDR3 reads TGTGCCAGCAGCTTAGCCGGGACAGGGGGCTTCTTGAACACTGAAGCTTTCTTT. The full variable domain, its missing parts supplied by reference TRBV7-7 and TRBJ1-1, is GAGVSQSPRYKVTKRGQDVTLRCDPISSHATLYWYQQALGQGPEFLTYFNYEAQPDKSGLPSDRFSAERPEGSISTLTIQRTEQRDSAMYRCASSLAGTGGFLNTEAFFGQGTRLTVV.

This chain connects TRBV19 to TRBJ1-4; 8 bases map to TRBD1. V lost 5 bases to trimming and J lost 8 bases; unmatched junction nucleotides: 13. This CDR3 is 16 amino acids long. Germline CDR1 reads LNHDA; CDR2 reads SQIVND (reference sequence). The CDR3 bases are TGTGCCAGTAGTGCGCCTAACAGGGGGTCTGGAGAAAAACTGTTTTTT. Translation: CASSAPNRGSGEKLFF.

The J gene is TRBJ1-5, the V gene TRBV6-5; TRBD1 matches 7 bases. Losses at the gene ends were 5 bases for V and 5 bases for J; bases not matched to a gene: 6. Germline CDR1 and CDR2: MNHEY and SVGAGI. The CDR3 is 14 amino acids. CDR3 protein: CASSDGQEHQPQHF. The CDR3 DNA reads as TGTGCCAGCAGTGATGGACAGGAACATCAGCCCCAGCATTTT.

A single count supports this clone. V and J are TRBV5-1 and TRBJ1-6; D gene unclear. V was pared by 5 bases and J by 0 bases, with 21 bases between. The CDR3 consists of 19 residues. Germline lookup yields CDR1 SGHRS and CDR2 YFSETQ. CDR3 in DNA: TGCGCCAGCAGACCGGGAGGACCGACTCAGAGCTCCTATAATTCACCCCTCCACTTT. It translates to CASRPGGPTQSSYNSPLHF.

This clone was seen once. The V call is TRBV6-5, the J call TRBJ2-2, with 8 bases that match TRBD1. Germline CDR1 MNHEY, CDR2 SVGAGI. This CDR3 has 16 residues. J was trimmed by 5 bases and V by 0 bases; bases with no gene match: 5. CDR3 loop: CASSYSRQGATGELFF. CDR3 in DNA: TGTGCCAGCAGTTACTCGAGGCAGGGGGCGACCGGGGAGCTGTTTTTT.

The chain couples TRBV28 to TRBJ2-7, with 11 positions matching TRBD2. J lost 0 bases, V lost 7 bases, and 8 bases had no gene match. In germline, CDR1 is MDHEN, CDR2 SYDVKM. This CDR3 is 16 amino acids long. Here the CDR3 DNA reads TGTGCCAGCAAAAAAACCGGGACTAGCGGCTCCTACGAGCAGTACTTC. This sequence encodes CASKKTGTSGSYEQYF.

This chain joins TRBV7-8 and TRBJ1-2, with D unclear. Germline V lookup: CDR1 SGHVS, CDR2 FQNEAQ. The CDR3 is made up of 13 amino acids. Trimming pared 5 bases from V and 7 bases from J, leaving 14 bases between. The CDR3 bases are TGTGCCAGCAGCCCGATACGAGGGTCTGGCTACACCTTC. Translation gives CASSPIRGSGYTF.

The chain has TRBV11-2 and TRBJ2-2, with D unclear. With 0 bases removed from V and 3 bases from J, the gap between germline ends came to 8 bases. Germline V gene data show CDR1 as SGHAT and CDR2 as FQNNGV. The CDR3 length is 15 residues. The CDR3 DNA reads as TGTGCCAGCAGCTTAGAGGCAGGCTACACCGGGGAGCTGTTTTTT. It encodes CASSLEAGYTGELFF.

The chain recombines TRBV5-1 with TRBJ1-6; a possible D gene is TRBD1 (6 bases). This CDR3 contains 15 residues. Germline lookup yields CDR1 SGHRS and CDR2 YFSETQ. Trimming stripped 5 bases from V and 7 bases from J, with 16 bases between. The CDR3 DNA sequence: TGCGCCAGCAGAGACCAGGGGATTGGCAATTCACCCCTCCACTTT. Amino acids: CASRDQGIGNSPLHF.

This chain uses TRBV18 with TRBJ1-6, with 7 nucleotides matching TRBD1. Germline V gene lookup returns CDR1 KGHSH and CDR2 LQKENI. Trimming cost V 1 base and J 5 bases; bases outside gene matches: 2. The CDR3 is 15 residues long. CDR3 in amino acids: CASSPQTGDNSPLHF. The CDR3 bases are TGTGCCAGCTCACCACAAACAGGGGATAATTCACCCCTCCACTTT.

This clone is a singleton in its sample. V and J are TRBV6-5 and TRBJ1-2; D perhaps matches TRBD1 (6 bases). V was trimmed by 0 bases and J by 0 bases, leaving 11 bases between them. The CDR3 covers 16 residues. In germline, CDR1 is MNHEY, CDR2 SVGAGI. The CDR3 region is CASSYSAGAANYGYTF. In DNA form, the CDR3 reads TGTGCCAGCAGTTACTCGGCGGGGGCGGCTAACTATGGCTACACCTTC.

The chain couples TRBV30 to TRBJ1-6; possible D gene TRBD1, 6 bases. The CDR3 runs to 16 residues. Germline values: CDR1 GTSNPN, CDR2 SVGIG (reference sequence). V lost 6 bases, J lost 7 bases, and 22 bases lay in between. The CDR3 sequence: CACQHAGGEGNSPLHF. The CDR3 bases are TGTGCCTGCCAACACGCGGGGGGCGAGGGAAATTCACCCCTCCACTTT.

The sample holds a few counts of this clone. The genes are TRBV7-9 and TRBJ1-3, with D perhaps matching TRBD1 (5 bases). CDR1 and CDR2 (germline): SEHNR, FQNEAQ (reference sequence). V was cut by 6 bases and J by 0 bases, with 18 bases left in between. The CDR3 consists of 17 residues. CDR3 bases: TGTGCCAGCAGTATTAGCGGGGGTCCCGACTCTGGAAACACCATATATTTT. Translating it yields CASSISGGPDSGNTIYF. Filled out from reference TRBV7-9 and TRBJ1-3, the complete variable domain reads DTGVSQNPRHKITKRGQNVTFRCDPISEHNRLYWYRQTLGQGPEFLTYFQNEAQLEKSRLLSDRFSAERPKGSFSTLEIQRTEQGDSAMYLCASSISGGPDSGNTIYFGEGSWLTVV.

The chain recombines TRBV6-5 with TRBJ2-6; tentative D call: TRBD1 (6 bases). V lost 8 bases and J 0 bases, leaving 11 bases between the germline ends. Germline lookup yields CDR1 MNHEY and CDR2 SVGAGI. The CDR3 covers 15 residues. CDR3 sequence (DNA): TGTGCCAGCTCACGCAGGGGCTCTGGGGCCAACGTCCTGACTTTC. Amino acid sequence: CASSRRGSGANVLTF.

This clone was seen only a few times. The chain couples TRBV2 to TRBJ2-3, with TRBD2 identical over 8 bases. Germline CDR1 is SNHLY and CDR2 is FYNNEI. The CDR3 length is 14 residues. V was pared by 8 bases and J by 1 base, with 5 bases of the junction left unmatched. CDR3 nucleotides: TGTGCCAGCGAGGGACTAGGGCGCACAGATACGCAGTATTTT. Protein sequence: CASEGLGRTDTQYF.

For the CDR3, the DNA is TGCGCCAGCACCCAAACAGGGGTTTCCACTGAAGCTTTCTTT. It translates to CASTQTGVSTEAFF. The chain couples TRBV5-1 to TRBJ1-1; TRBD1 aligns across 7 bases. The CDR3 is made up of 14 amino acids. The V gene's germline CDR1 is SGHRS and CDR2 YFSETQ. With V trimmed by 6 bases and J by 4 bases, 9 bases remained unmatched.